This record looks at one T cell receptor beta chain sequence and its context. Its cognate antigen has yet to be identified. Qualities for individual bases were not recorded, and no much larger clone is one base off. This entry comes from a study of shared clonotypes between healthy human individuals (TCRdb year 2020). In the study overall: A few men and a couple of women, aged 18 to 49 years, made up the cohort. The study deeply sequenced blood TCR repertoires of about 5 healthy adults to estimate repertoire size and the extent of clonotype sharing between individuals. To increase sequencing depth and limit assay-specific biases, different laboratories used diverse techniques to prepare libraries and sequence TCR repertoires. Per donor, three plates each were used for CD4 naive and CD4 memory, two for CD8 naive, and one for CD8 memory. Each donor's leukapheresis produced roughly between about 0.85 and 10 billion PBMCs. Summary of the overall study and its limitations: Larger estimated clonotype richness was generally found for naive subsets than for memory subsets. When several donors were compared, the shared fraction of clonotypes was about 5% for naive CD4, around 3.6% for naive CD8, roughly 2.3% for memory CD4, and 0.35% to 0.4% for memory CD8. Incomplete sequencing was indicated by rarefaction of sorted-subset datasets, despite the large sequencing depth. The small number of donors limited the genetic and exposure-history diversity represented. Sampling was limited to blood, and TCR repertoires in tissue likely differ from TCR repertoires in blood. Pairwise subsampling led to the expectation that sequencing depth would affect the degree of clonotype sharing among donors. Compared with non-shared clonotypes, clonotypes shared by all four sorted-subset donors had higher generation probabilities.

From the cysteine through the phenylalanine, the CDR3 covers 15 amino acids. Just the 45-base CDR3 DNA is kept, in frame starting at base 1. CDR1 and CDR2 were assigned from the germline V gene (reference sequence) as GTSNPN and SVGIG. Deletion took 0 bases off V and 4 bases off J, with a span of 15 bases between the germline ends. Using the deep immunoSEQ assay, multiplex PCR amplified TCR CDR3 regions from genomic DNA. Extracted genomic DNA from each cell subset was distributed evenly across all wells of several immunoSEQ 96-well plates, and each plate was treated as a replicate. For sorted subsets, roughly 200 ng of genomic DNA, equivalent to 25,000 to 35,000 T cell genomes, went into each replicate PCR. The purified libraries were quantified using a Qubit 3.0 fluorometer, sized with a Bioanalyzer 2100, and then quantified again using the KAPA Library Quantification kit. Each immunoSEQ 96-well plate was sequenced on its own single-read 150-cycle Illumina NextSeq 550 flow cell. Per the source publication's procedure: Because the immunoSEQ output held only junctional sequences and lacked quality scores, the filtering could not match the filtering applied to full-length reads. To assign V/J genes and CDR3, sequences were annotated using PyIR, a Python wrapper for IgBLAST v1.9, with IMGT germline references. Reads were removed for weak V/J assignments (E-value above 1e-6), missing CDR3, stop codons, out-of-frame junctions, or ambiguous translated residues. V3J clonotypes were defined by identical inferred V gene, J gene, and CDR3 amino acid sequence. Percentage overlap between repertoires was calculated by dividing the number of shared unique clonotypes by the size of the smaller repertoire. Three approaches were used to assess repertoire richness: RTK rarefaction, the Chao1 estimator, and Recon v2.1 estimates of unobserved clonotypes. Generation probabilities were computed with OLGA for all TCRbeta clonotypes obtained by the gDNA method from a few donors. The source is immuneACCESS, and TCRdb retained only in-frame sequences with V and J called. Part of the clones is not carried over; for the studies checked, unresolved V genes explain less than half of this, and the remainder is unexplained. V, J and clone size reflect that table, while D and trimming were determined from the DNA. The sample table records about 2.4 million clones; roughly 93% of these occur just once. The ten largest clones represent about 0.39% of the sample.

The donors were healthy, HIV-negative adults who had no recently reported acute infections or vaccinations. Every donor was a Caucasian adult living in Nashville, Tennessee, USA. CD4+ T cells were enriched by magnetic negative selection; naive cells were then positively selected on CD45RA, and the negative fraction formed the memory subset. Blood was collected by leukapheresis, and PBMCs were isolated by Ficoll-Histopaque density gradient centrifugation and then cryopreserved in liquid nitrogen vapor phase. Analytical flow cytometry was used to check the purity and quantity of each magnetically sorted T cell population. Each sorted fraction had its genomic DNA isolated and then quantified by UV absorbance on a Nanodrop 2000c.

Input material: naive CD4+ T cells from PBMCs. Sample cell subset or site, as interpreted from the label and publication: CD45RA+ positively selected. The V gene is TRBV30 and the J gene is TRBJ1-2, with a weak D call of TRBD1 (5 bases match). The source is a man younger than 35 in good health. Some clones in this sample may be carry-over from other donors' samples. DNA sequence: TGTGCCTGGAGTGTCAGCCAGGGTGCAACCTATGGCTACACCTTC. Translated, it reads CAWSVSQGATYGYTF.